This T cell receptor (beta chain) stems from a study of shared clonotypes between healthy human individuals. CD8 cells regarded as naive lacked CD45RO, were positively chosen for CCR7, and omitted terminally differentiated effector memory CD45RA+ cells. Germline lookup yields CDR1 SGHTA and CDR2 FQGNSA. The CDR3 consists of 15 residues. Trimming stripped 6 bases from V and 2 bases from J, with 17 bases between. The repertoire was sequenced with immunoSEQ multiplex PCR; TCRdb's copy has only in-frame clones and lacks some. This sample has roughly 2.1 million clones, with 90% to 95% found just once. Material: naive CD8+ T cells from PBMCs. The clonotype originates from a man younger than 30 in good health. Some clones in this sample may be carry-over from other donors' samples. The chain employs TRBV7-2 and TRBJ2-7, with D possibly TRBD2 on 6 matching bases. In DNA, the CDR3 is TGTGCCAGCAGGTCTAGGGACTCGGGCACCTACGAGCAGTACTTC. Protein: CASRSRDSGTYEQYF.